This TCR beta chain was captured in a study of blood T cell repertoires in COVID-19. Data came from immunoSEQ multiplex PCR; TCRdb stores just in-frame clones and leaves some out. The sample has 200,000 to 250,000 clones; about 84% are singletons. The study drew participants aged about 18 to 90 years from 24 US areas. The CDR3 length is 16 residues. CDR1 is SGHTA, CDR2 FQGNSA, per germline. V dropped 5 bases and J dropped 8 bases, with 24 bases sitting between them. The TCR sequence derives from a woman aged 45-65 years who had recovered from COVID-19. V gene TRBV7-2 combines with J gene TRBJ1-2; possible D gene TRBD1, 6 bases. The sequencing input was PBMCs or T cells enriched from blood (not recorded which). CDR3 amino acids: CASSPQPFPGARGYTF. CDR3 in DNA: TGTGCCAGCAGCCCCCAACCCTTTCCAGGGGCGCGAGGCTACACCTTC.